This TCR beta chain was profiled in a study of blood T cell repertoires in COVID-19. About the research overall: The origin of the acute and convalescent COVID-19 samples was the United States, Italy and Spain. From T cells, B-cell-depleted T cells, or PBMCs came the material, which was cDNA or gDNA.

Original processing methods: Amplifying reference gene primers gave estimates of nucleated cell counts. Some clones are missing from TCRdb's copy, which holds only in-frame ones; the method was immunoSEQ multiplex PCR. V and J calls plus clone size are reproduced from that table; the DNA served to infer D and trimming. The sample gives 29,000 or so clones, about 91% of which show up once; approximately 2.5% is in the top ten. CDR3 length equals 15 residues. The germline V gene encodes CDR1 GTSNPN and CDR2 SVGIG (reference sequence). Trimming cost V 0 bases and J 1 base; bases outside gene matches: 4.

The chain combines TRBV30 with TRBJ2-3, with 7 positions matching TRBD2. The receptor comes from a man in his forties or fifties with active COVID-19. Specimen: peripheral blood. CDR3 sequence reads: CAWSVMAGGTDTQYF. Here the CDR3 DNA reads TGTGCCTGGAGTGTAATGGCGGGGGGCACAGATACGCAGTATTTT. The whole variable domain, filled in from reference TRBV30 and TRBJ2-3, reads SQTIHQWPATLVQPVGSPLSLECTVEGTSNPNLYWYRQAAGRGLQLLFYSVGIGQISSEVPQNLSASRPQDRQFILSSKKLLLSDSGFYLCAWSVMAGGTDTQYFGPGTRLTVL.